The rows below give T cell receptor beta chains drawn from one sample of a study of vaccination effects on CD4 cells after COVID-19. This table comes from immunoSEQ multiplex PCR, and its TCRdb copy is limited to in-frame clones, with some not included. Here the sample spans under 55,000 clones, 75% being singletons. The antigens for these receptors are not known. The sequencing used CD4+ T cells from PBMCs cultured with a peptide pool, collected before COVID-19 vaccination. These receptor sequences come from a human donor who had a prior SARS-CoV-2 infection. Both conserved end residues are part of each CDR3. D genes are given only for firm matches. The size entry is marked missing in some rows and otherwise reads once, few, many or a size class.

V gene,D gene,J gene,clone size,CDR3 DNA,CDR3 protein
TRBV28,-,TRBJ2-7,-,TGTGCCAGCCAGTCGCCAAGGGGAGTTCTTTCCGAGCAGTACTTC,CASQSPRGVLSEQYF
TRBV6-2/TRBV6-3,TRBD2,TRBJ2-1,-,TGTGCCAGCAGTTATTTGGGGACTAGTCAGTTCTTC,CASSYLGTSQFF
TRBV3-1/TRBV3-2,TRBD1,TRBJ2-5,-,TGTGCCAGCAGCCAACCGGACAGGGAGTCACAGACCCAGTACTTC,CASSQPDRESQTQYF
TRBV7-3,TRBD2,TRBJ2-2,-,TGTGCCAGCAGCTTAACGGGACTAGCCTCGGGGGAGCTGTTTTTT,CASSLTGLASGELFF
TRBV11-3,-,TRBJ2-5,-,TGTGCCAGCAGCTTAGACTCACAAGAGACCCAGTACTTC,CASSLDSQETQYF
TRBV20-1,-,TRBJ1-2,few,TGCAGTGCTAGCCAGGACTATGGCTACACCTTC,CSASQDYGYTF
TRBV30,TRBD1,TRBJ2-1,-,TGTGCCTGGAACAGGGGGTCCTACAATGAGCAGTTCTTC,CAWNRGSYNEQFF
TRBV14,TRBD2,TRBJ2-7,-,TGTGCCAGCAGCCGAGGGGAACCCTCGACTAGCGGGAAATCCTACGAGCAGTACTTC,CASSRGEPSTSGKSYEQYF
TRBV4-3,-,TRBJ1-1,-,TGCGCCAGCAGCTTAGGGACGGGAGTTGGTACTGAAGCTTTCTTT,CASSLGTGVGTEAFF
TRBV28,TRBD1,TRBJ1-5,-,TGTGCCAGCATTCCTTTAAGGGGGCGTAGGAGCAATCAGCCCCAGCATTTT,CASIPLRGRRSNQPQHF
TRBV3-1/TRBV3-2,-,TRBJ1-3,once,TGTGCCAGCAGCCACCCTGACAGGAGTTCTGGAAACACCATATATTTT,CASSHPDRSSGNTIYF
TRBV18,-,TRBJ2-3,-,TGTGCCAGCTCACCTCCGAGCACAGATACGCAGTATTTT,CASSPPSTDTQYF
TRBV24-1,-,TRBJ2-7,-,TGTGCCACACGAGCAGGGGAAAGGGATCGATACGAGCAGTACTTC,CATRAGERDRYEQYF
TRBV6-6,TRBD2,TRBJ2-1,-,TGTGCCAGCAGAGATACTAGCGGGAGTCCGTTCTTC,CASRDTSGSPFF
TRBV4-3,-,TRBJ1-2,-,TGCGCCAGCAGCCAATCCACGGACGCCGACTATGGCTACACCTTC,CASSQSTDADYGYTF
TRBV7-8,-,TRBJ2-7,-,TGTGCCAGCAGCTTAGATGGGGGTCGGACCTACGAGCAGTACTTC,CASSLDGGRTYEQYF
TRBV7-2,TRBD2,TRBJ2-7,once,TGTGCCAGCAGCCCGAAATGGGGCGGGAGCGAGCAGTACTTC,CASSPKWGGSEQYF
TRBV27,-,TRBJ1-2,-,TGTGCCAGCAGTTTATCCCCGGGCAGAATCTATGGCTACACCTTC,CASSLSPGRIYGYTF